This T cell receptor (beta chain) was identified during a study of OX40 agonist ivuxolimab in advanced cancers. Whole-study context: Three partial responders included one hepatocellular carcinoma patient and two cutaneous melanoma patients.

The repertoire was sequenced with immunoSEQ multiplex PCR; TCRdb's copy has only in-frame clones and lacks some. The sample lists roughly 76,000 clones, approximately 85% occurring once. Worth noting for this clone: The antigen remains unidentified.

Study conclusions and caveats: Both blood CD4+ and CD8+ T cells showed clonal growth by week 6 at 0.1 to 3.0 mg/kg. CD8+ T cells were the subset that, on average, had more expanded clones than CD4+.

Germline V lookup: CDR1 SGHKS, CDR2 YYEKEE (reference sequence). V was shortened by 0 bases and J by 9 bases, with 10 bases between the two germline ends. CDR3 length equals 13 residues. V gene TRBV5-5 combines with J gene TRBJ2-1; D not resolved. The sequencing used CD4+ or CD8+ T cells sorted from blood, collected in a trial of the OX40 agonist ivuxolimab. The TCR originated in an adult with an advanced solid tumor such as melanoma, head and neck, liver or kidney cancer. The CDR3 protein is CASSLERWGEQFF. The CDR3 DNA sequence: TGTGCCAGCAGCTTGGAGAGGTGGGGTGAGCAGTTCTTC.